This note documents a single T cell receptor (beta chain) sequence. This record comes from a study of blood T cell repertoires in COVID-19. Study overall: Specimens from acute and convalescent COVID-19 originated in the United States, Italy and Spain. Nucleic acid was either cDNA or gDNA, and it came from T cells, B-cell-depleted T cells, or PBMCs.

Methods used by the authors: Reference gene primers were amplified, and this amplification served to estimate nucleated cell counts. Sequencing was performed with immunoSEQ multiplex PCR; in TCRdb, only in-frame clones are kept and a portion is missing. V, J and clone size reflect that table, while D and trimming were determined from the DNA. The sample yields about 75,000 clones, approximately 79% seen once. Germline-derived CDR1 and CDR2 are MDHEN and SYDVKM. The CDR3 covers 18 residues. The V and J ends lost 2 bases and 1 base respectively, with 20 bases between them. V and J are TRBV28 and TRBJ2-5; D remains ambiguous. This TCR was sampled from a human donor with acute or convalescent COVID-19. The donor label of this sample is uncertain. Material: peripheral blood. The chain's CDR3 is CASSLKSKTSRLQETQYF. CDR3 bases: TGTGCCAGCAGTTTAAAGTCAAAAACGTCTAGGCTCCAAGAGACCCAGTACTTC.